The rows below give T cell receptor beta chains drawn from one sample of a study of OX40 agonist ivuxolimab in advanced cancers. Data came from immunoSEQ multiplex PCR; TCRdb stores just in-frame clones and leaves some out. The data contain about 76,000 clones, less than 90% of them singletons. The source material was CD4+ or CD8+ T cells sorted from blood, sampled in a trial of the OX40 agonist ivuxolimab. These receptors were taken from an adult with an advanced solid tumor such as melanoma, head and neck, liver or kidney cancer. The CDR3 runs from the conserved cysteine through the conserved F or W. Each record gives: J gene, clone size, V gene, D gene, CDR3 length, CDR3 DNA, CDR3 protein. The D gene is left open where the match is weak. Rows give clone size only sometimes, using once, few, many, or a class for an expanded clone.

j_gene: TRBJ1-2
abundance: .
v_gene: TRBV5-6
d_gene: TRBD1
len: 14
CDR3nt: TGTGCCAGCAGCTGGGACAGGGGAGACTATGGCTACACCTTC
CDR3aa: CASSWDRGDYGYTF

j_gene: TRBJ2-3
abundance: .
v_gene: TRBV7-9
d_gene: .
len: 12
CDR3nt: TGTGCCAGCAGCCCGGGGCCCGATACGCAGTATTTT
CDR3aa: CASSPGPDTQYF

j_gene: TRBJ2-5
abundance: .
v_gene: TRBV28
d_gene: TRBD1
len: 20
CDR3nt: TGTGCCAGCAGGGCGAGGCAAACTTCAAAGACGGACAGGGGAGAAGAGACCCAGTACTTC
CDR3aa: CASRARQTSKTDRGEETQYF

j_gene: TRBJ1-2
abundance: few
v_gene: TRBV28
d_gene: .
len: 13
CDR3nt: TGTGCCAGCAGTTTTAATCTCATGGGAGGCTACACCTTC
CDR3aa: CASSFNLMGGYTF

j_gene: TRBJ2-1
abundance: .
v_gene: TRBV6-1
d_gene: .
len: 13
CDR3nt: TGTGCCAGCATCTGGTCCCGTAGCCATGAGCAGTTCTTC
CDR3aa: CASIWSRSHEQFF

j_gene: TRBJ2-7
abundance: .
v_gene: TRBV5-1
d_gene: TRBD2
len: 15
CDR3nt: TGCGCCAGCAGCTTGGCCGGGACTAGTTACTACGAGCAGTACTTC
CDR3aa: CASSLAGTSYYEQYF

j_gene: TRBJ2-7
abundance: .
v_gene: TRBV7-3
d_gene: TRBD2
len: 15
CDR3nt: TGTGCCAGCAGCTTAAGTGGACTAGCGGGGAACGAGCAGTACTTC
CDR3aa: CASSLSGLAGNEQYF

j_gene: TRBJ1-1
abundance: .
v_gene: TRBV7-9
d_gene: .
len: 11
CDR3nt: TGTGCCAGCAGCTTAGCAGAAGAAGCTTTCTTT
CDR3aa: CASSLAEEAFF

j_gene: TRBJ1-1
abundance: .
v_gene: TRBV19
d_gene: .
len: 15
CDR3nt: TGTGCCAGTAGTTGGGGTTTAAGGGCTGACACTGAAGCTTTCTTT
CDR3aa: CASSWGLRADTEAFF

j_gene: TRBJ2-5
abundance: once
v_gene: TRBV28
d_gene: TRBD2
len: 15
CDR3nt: TGTGCCAGCAGTTTAGGAGCCCTAGCGGGAGAGACCCAGTACTTC
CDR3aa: CASSLGALAGETQYF

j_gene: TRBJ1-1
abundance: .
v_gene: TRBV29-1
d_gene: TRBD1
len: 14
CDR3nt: TGCAGCGTTGCCACAGGGGGCTTGAACACTGAAGCTTTCTTT
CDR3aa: CSVATGGLNTEAFF

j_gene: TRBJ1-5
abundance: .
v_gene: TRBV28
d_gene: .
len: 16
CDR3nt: TGTGCCAGCAGTCCCAAACGCGAGGGACTGAAGCAGCCCCAGCATTTT
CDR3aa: CASSPKREGLKQPQHF

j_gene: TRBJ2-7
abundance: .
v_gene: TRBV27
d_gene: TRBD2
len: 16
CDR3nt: TGTGCCAGCAGAAAAGCATTAGCGGGATCAATCTACGAGCAGTACTTC
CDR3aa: CASRKALAGSIYEQYF

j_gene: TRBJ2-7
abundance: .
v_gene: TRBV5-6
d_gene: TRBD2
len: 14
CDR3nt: TGTGCCAGCAGCGCTAGACTAGCATACTACGAGCAGTACTTC
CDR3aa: CASSARLAYYEQYF